Sequencing of this T cell receptor beta chain was carried out in a study of T cell repertoires in cytomegalovirus infection (dated by TCRdb to between 2017 and 2020). Regarding the study in general: The peptide stimulations were aimed at well-studied HLA-B-restricted epitopes as well as recently identified HLA-C-restricted CMV epitopes, whose presentation resists viral immunomodulation. The HLA type of each donor mattered for the analysis, because public TCR beta signatures pointed to carriage of CMV infection along with the matching HLA type. What the study reported, not specific to this receptor: Carriers of CMV infection plus the relevant HLA type were discriminated by the cumulative frequency of public TCR beta family members in the study cohort and in an independent roughly 340-donor cohort. In the ex vivo response, HLA-C-restricted CMV-specific TCR beta clonotypes were dominant, and in two of eight donors the single most frequent clonotype came from this HLA-C-restricted group.

The treatment or condition label here, explained by the study, means: in vitro stimulation with specific CMV peptide epitopes to enrich CMV-specific T cells. This clonotype has at least ten counts. What this receptor recognizes is not known. No clone much larger than this one lies a single base away; base qualities are absent. From the cysteine through the phenylalanine, the CDR3 covers 12 amino acids. The only DNA kept is the CDR3, 36 bases in frame from the first base. The V end loses 3 bases and the J end loses 3 bases, and a stretch of 6 bases separates them. According to the germline V gene, CDR1 reads SGHTA and CDR2 reads FQGNSA. Sequencing was carried out with an Illumina HiSeq 1500. TCRdb applied fastp at Q25 and MiXCR to the public reads, then kept only in-frame beta chains. CDR3 protein duplicates are merged, each entry listing the most common genes and DNA. Recorded for this sample are a few hundred thousand distinct CDR3 sequences; over 35% of them occurred a single time. The ten largest clones capture around 48% of the sample.

The source of this sequence is a human donor in good health (CMV status not recorded). Some clones in this sample may be carry-over from other donors' samples. This chain is built from TRBV7-2 and TRBJ2-7; the D gene is unclear. The sample was cultured PBMCs, taken from culture after CMV antigen stimulation. The DNA sequence is given as TGTGCCAGCAGCTTTAGAGGCTACGAGCAGTACTTC. Its amino acids are CASSFRGYEQYF.